Detailed here is one T cell receptor beta chain. With survey level as its setting, the immunoSEQ assay was v3.0. TCRdb's table, derived via immunoSEQ multiplex PCR, lists solely in-frame clones and lacks some. Here the sample spans approximately 25,000 clones, around 76% being singletons. This entry is derived from a study of long-term antiretroviral therapy in people with HIV. CDR1 is SGHRS, CDR2 YFSETQ, per germline. J was trimmed by 2 bases and V by 4 bases; bases with no gene match: 3. The CDR3 covers 15 residues. The sample here was unsorted PBMCs, taken 0.5 years after starting antiretroviral therapy. The rearrangement uses TRBV5-1 and TRBJ2-7; TRBD2 matches 13 bases. The clonotype comes from a woman in her forties with HIV. The CDR3 nucleotides are TGCGCCAGCAGCATCGGACTAGCGGGGGCCTACGAGCAGTACTTC. Residues: CASSIGLAGAYEQYF. The whole variable domain, remainder taken from reference TRBV5-1 and TRBJ2-7, is KAGVTQTPRYLIKTRGQQVTLSCSPISGHRSVSWYQQTPGQGLQFLFEYFSETQRNKGNFPGRFSGRQFSNSRSEMNVSTLELGDSALYLCASSIGLAGAYEQYFGPGTRLTVT.